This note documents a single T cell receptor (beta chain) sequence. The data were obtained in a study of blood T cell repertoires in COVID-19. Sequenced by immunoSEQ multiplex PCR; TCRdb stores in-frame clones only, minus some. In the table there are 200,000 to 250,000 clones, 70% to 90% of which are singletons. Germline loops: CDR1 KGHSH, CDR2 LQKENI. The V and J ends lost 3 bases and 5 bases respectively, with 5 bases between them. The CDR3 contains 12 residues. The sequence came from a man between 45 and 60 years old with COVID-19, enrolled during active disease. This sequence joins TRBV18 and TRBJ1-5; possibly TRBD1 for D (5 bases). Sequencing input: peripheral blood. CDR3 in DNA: TGTGCCAGCTCACCGACAGATCAGCCCCAGCATTTT. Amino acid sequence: CASSPTDQPQHF.